The 9 T cell receptor beta chains given below trace back to one sample, sequenced in a study of CD8 T cells in ankylosing spondylitis. TCRdb analysed the 5' RACE reads with MiXCR anew, one entry per CDR3 protein. The sample records 200,000 to 250,000 distinct CDR3 sequences, around 10% being singletons. Sequenced: blood, either unsorted or a sorted T cell fraction (not recorded which). The receptors come from a male donor with ankylosing spondylitis or in good health (not recorded which).

This clonotype has ten or more counts. The J gene is TRBJ2-1, the V gene TRBV28; 7 bases match TRBD1. The germline gives CDR1 MDHEN, CDR2 SYDVKM. This CDR3 contains 17 residues. J gave up 5 bases and V 6 bases, and 16 bases lay outside the gene matches. The CDR3 DNA reads as TGTGCCAGCAGATCGGTAGGGGGACAGATAGCCAACAATGAGCAGTTCTTC. It is translated as CASRSVGGQIANNEQFF.

This clonotype came up many times. The chain is built from TRBV5-1 and TRBJ2-2; tentative D call: TRBD2 (6 bases). V was trimmed by 4 bases and J by 6 bases, leaving 13 bases between them. The CDR3 totals 14 residues. Germline CDR1 SGHRS, CDR2 YFSETQ. CDR3 protein: CASSAFSGSGELFF. For the CDR3, the DNA is TGCGCCAGCAGCGCCTTTAGCGGATCCGGGGAGCTGTTTTTT.

This chain uses TRBV7-3 with TRBJ1-3, with D uncertain. This CDR3 spans 10 amino acids. Looked up from germline, CDR1 is SGHTA and CDR2 is FQGTGA. The ends were cut back, 5 bases at V and 9 bases at J, with 5 bases in the middle. The CDR3 sequence: CASSPPTIYF. The CDR3, as DNA: TGTGCCAGCAGCCCCCCCACCATATATTTT.

By sample fraction, this clonotype is medium-sized. The V gene is TRBV20-1, the J gene TRBJ2-1; TRBD1 agrees at 8 bases. The CDR3 totals 14 residues. Looked up from germline, CDR1 is DFQATT and CDR2 is SNEGSKA (reference sequence). Trimming cost V 6 bases and J 0 bases; bases outside gene matches: 4. The DNA of the CDR3 is TGCAGTGCGTCAGGGGGCCCCTCCTACAATGAGCAGTTCTTC. It specifies CSASGGPSYNEQFF.

This clonotype was seen repeatedly, ten times or more. The genes are TRBV3-1 and TRBJ2-1, with D maybe TRBD2 (6 bases). The V end lost 4 bases, the J end lost 6 bases, and 28 bases lay between the germline ends. The CDR3 spans 19 residues. Germline lookup yields CDR1 LGHDT and CDR2 YNNKEL (reference sequence). CDR3 in amino acids: CASSPSRENPSLIFNEQFF. The CDR3 DNA is TGTGCCAGCAGCCCGTCCCGGGAGAATCCGAGTCTAATTTTCAATGAGCAGTTCTTC.

This clonotype was seen more than once but under ten times. The chain has TRBV5-5 and TRBJ2-3, with D uncertain. This CDR3 comprises 15 residues. Deletions cut 1 base from V and 3 bases from J, with 12 bases between. Looked up from germline, CDR1 is SGHKS and CDR2 is YYEKEE (reference sequence). The CDR3 spells CASSLLAEGTDTQYF. CDR3 in DNA: TGTGCCAGCAGCTTGTTGGCAGAAGGGACAGATACGCAGTATTTT.

This clonotype came up many times. The gene calls are TRBV20-1 and TRBJ2-3; no clear D gene. With 4 bases removed from V and 0 bases from J, the gap between germline ends came to 14 bases. This CDR3 is built from 15 residues. Germline loops: CDR1 DFQATT, CDR2 SNEGSKA (reference sequence). The CDR3, as DNA: TGCAGTGCTATGTGGCCCTTCGACAGCACAGATACGCAGTATTTT. Its translation: CSAMWPFDSTDTQYF.

This clonotype showed up many times. V and J are TRBV5-1 and TRBJ2-3; 7 nucleotides align to TRBD1. This CDR3 contains 14 residues. CDR1 SGHRS and CDR2 YFSETQ come from the germline V gene. V shed 6 bases and J 1 base; nucleotides not matched to a gene: 5. The CDR3 here is CASIEGAGTDTQYF. CDR3 sequence (DNA): TGCGCCAGCATCGAGGGGGCCGGCACAGATACGCAGTATTTT.

This clonotype occurred many times. V is TRBV7-6 and J is TRBJ2-2, with 8 bases identical to TRBD1. V shed 1 base and J 1 base; nucleotides not matched to a gene: 8. The CDR3 totals 18 residues. Germline V lookup: CDR1 SGHVS, CDR2 FNYEAQ. The CDR3 loop reads CASSLVGGTGENTGELFF. For the CDR3, the DNA is TGTGCCAGCAGCTTAGTAGGGGGGACAGGAGAGAACACCGGGGAGCTGTTTTTT.